These T cell receptor beta chains were read from a single sample in a study of control samples from healthy donors and cancer patients. Sequenced by immunoSEQ multiplex PCR; TCRdb stores in-frame clones only, minus some. Here the sample spans about 130,000 clones, roughly 87% being singletons. The sequenced sample consisted of blood. Receptor source: a man aged 18 to 29 in good health. Each CDR3 is given with its conserved first and last residue. A D gene is named only where the DNA matches it firmly. A row's size may be missing; if present it is once, few, many or a size class.

TGTGCCAGCAGTTTAGGCCGCCCCATATATCAGCCCCAGCATTTT,CASSLGRPIYQPQHF,-,once,TRBJ1-5,TRBV27
TGTGCCAGCAGTTACCTCTTTTCGGACCTAAACACTGAAGCTTTCTTT,CASSYLFSDLNTEAFF,-,-,TRBJ1-1,TRBV6-5
TGTGCCAGCACCCCGTCCAGCGGGAGGAACACCGGGGAGCTGTTTTTT,CASTPSSGRNTGELFF,TRBD2,-,TRBJ2-2,TRBV6-2/TRBV6-3
TGTGCCAGCAGCTTCGGGACAGGGCTGTTCTTC,CASSFGTGLFF,TRBD1,-,TRBJ2-1,TRBV11-2
TGTGCCAGCAGTGATATCCAAGAGACCCAGTACTTC,CASSDIQETQYF,-,-,TRBJ2-5,TRBV2
TGTGCCAGCTTAAGGGAACTTAGCAATCAGCCCCAGCATTTT,CASLRELSNQPQHF,-,few,TRBJ1-5,TRBV2
TGTGCCAGCAGCTTAGGCTGGGTGGGGAGCGACAATGAGCAGTTCTTC,CASSLGWVGSDNEQFF,-,-,TRBJ2-1,TRBV7-9
TGTGCCAGCAGTAGCTGGGACAGGGCAAACACTGAAGCTTTCTTT,CASSSWDRANTEAFF,TRBD1,once,TRBJ1-1,TRBV6-5
TGTGCCAGCAGCCACGGACTTAGCGGGGTCATAGAGACCCAGTACTTC,CASSHGLSGVIETQYF,TRBD2,-,TRBJ2-5,TRBV9
TGCGCCAGCAGCGAGGGACTGGCCCGAGAGACCCAGTACTTC,CASSEGLARETQYF,-,once,TRBJ2-5,TRBV10-1
TGTGCCAGCAGCTTGTGGGACATTTACGAGCAGTACTTC,CASSLWDIYEQYF,-,-,TRBJ2-7,TRBV7-9
TGTGCCATCCGCACAGGGAAAGGTGATGGCTACACCTTC,CAIRTGKGDGYTF,-,once,TRBJ1-2,TRBV7-9
TGTGCCAGCAGTTTAAAACGTTCTAACTATGGCTACACCTTC,CASSLKRSNYGYTF,-,once,TRBJ1-2,TRBV28
TGCAGCGTTGAGAGCCAGATTATTAGGACTGAAGCTTTCTTT,CSVESQIIRTEAFF,-,-,TRBJ1-1,TRBV29-1
TGCGCCGGCAGCCGGGGGATGGGGGCATTGAACACTGAAGCTTTCTTT,CAGSRGMGALNTEAFF,-,-,TRBJ1-1,TRBV4-3
TGTGCCAGCAGCGTGGGGACAGGGTCTGGAAACACCATATATTTT,CASSVGTGSGNTIYF,TRBD1,-,TRBJ1-3,TRBV9
TGTGCCAGCAGCTTGGGGGACAGGGACCAAGAGACCCAGTACTTC,CASSLGDRDQETQYF,TRBD1,-,TRBJ2-5,TRBV7-3
TGTGCCAGCGGTCCCTCGGAGGAGCAGTACTTC,CASGPSEEQYF,-,-,TRBJ2-7,TRBV9
TGTGCCAGCAGTTCGCCGGGGAGAGGCCACGAGCAGTACTTC,CASSSPGRGHEQYF,-,-,TRBJ2-7,TRBV6-5
TGTGCCAGTTGTGTCGGAGGGACAGGGAAAAACATTCAGTACTTC,CASCVGGTGKNIQYF,TRBD1,-,TRBJ2-4,TRBV19
TGTGCCAGCAGCGTACCGGGACAGGGACTGAATGAGCAGTTCTTC,CASSVPGQGLNEQFF,TRBD1,-,TRBJ2-1,TRBV13
TGTGCCAGCAGCTTGGATCTGACAACCTCCTACGAGCAGTACTTC,CASSLDLTTSYEQYF,-,-,TRBJ2-7,TRBV5-6
TGTGCCAGTACCGCCACTTCCGGGGTTAATGAAAAACTGTTTTTT,CASTATSGVNEKLFF,-,-,TRBJ1-4,TRBV19
TGCGCCAGCAGCTTGCTAGGGGCACGCAATCAGCCCCAGCATTTT,CASSLLGARNQPQHF,-,-,TRBJ1-5,TRBV5-1
TGTGCCAGCAGCAACGAACAGGGTGAACAGGAGGTTCAGCCCCAGCATTTT,CASSNEQGEQEVQPQHF,-,-,TRBJ1-5,TRBV21-1
TGTGCCAGCAGCCACAGAGTGGGGTCTAGCGGGAGTATGAATGAGCAGTTCTTC,CASSHRVGSSGSMNEQFF,TRBD2,-,TRBJ2-1,TRBV7-9
TGTGCCAGCAGCTCGGGACTAGCGGGAGGTCTTCCCCAAGAGACCCAGTACTTC,CASSSGLAGGLPQETQYF,TRBD2,-,TRBJ2-5,TRBV9
TGTGCCAGCAGTGAAGGGGTAGTCGGGAACTATGGCTACACCTTC,CASSEGVVGNYGYTF,-,-,TRBJ1-2,TRBV2
TGTGCCATCTACAGGGCTAACTATGGCTACACCTTC,CAIYRANYGYTF,-,-,TRBJ1-2,TRBV10-3
TGTGCCAGCAGCTTAACCGCGGGCCACACAGATACGCAGTATTTT,CASSLTAGHTDTQYF,-,-,TRBJ2-3,TRBV7-9
TGTGCCAGTAGTATACAAGGGGCTGGGGCCAACGTCCTGACTTTC,CASSIQGAGANVLTF,-,few,TRBJ2-6,TRBV19
TGTGCCAGCAGTTTGAACAGGGGGGCGGGTGAAGCTTTCTTT,CASSLNRGAGEAFF,TRBD1,-,TRBJ1-1,TRBV28
TGTGCCAGTACCACAACAGGGGGCCTCTACAATGAGCAGTTCTTC,CASTTTGGLYNEQFF,TRBD1,-,TRBJ2-1,TRBV19
TGTGCCTGGAGTCCCCAACTACTCGGAAACACCATATATTTT,CAWSPQLLGNTIYF,-,few,TRBJ1-3,TRBV30
TGTGCCAGCAGCCACCGAATTGCGGGAGCAGCCTACAATGAGCAGTTCTTC,CASSHRIAGAAYNEQFF,TRBD2,once,TRBJ2-1,TRBV14
TGTGCCAGCAGCTTAGTAGCGGAGAGCTACAATGAGCAGTTCTTC,CASSLVAESYNEQFF,-,-,TRBJ2-1,TRBV7-2
TGTGCCACCAGTAGTAGCGGGAGTTTAGATGAGCAGTTCTTC,CATSSSGSLDEQFF,TRBD2,-,TRBJ2-1,TRBV24-1
TGTGCCAGCAGTGAAGAGTACGTTGGCTATGGCTACACCTTC,CASSEEYVGYGYTF,-,few,TRBJ1-2,TRBV6-1
TGTGCCAGCGGTCTTCGGGGTGGACTAGGAGACAATGAGCAGTTCTTC,CASGLRGGLGDNEQFF,TRBD2,-,TRBJ2-1,TRBV7-9
TGTGCCAGCAGTTTCTCTACCGGGACAGTACGTCCCGGGGAGCTGTTTTTT,CASSFSTGTVRPGELFF,TRBD1,-,TRBJ2-2,TRBV27